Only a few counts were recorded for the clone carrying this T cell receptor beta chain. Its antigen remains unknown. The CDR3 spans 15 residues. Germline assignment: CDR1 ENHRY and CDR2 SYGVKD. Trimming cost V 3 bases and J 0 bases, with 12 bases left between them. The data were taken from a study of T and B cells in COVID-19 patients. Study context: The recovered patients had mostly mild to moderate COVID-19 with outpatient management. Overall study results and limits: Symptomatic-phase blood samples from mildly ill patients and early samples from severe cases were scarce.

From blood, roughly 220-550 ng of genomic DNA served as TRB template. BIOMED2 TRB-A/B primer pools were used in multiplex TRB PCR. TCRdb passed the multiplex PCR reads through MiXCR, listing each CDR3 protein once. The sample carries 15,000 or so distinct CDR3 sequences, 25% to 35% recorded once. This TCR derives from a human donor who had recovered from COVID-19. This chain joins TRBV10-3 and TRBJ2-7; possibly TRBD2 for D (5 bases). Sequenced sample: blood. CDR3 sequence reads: CAISDEEESSYEQYF. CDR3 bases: TGTGCCATCAGTGACGAGGAGGAGAGCTCCTACGAGCAGTACTTC.